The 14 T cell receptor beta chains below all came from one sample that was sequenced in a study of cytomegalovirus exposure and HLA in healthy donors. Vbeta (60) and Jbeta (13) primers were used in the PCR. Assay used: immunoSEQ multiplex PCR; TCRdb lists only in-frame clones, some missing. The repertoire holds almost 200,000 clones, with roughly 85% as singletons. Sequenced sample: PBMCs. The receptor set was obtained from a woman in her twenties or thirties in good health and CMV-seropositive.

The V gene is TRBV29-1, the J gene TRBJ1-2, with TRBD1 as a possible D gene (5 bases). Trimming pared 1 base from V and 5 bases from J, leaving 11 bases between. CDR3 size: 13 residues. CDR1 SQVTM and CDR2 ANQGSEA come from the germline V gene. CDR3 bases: TGCAGCGTTGAAGCTGGGAGGGGATATGGCTACACCTTC. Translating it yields CSVEAGRGYGYTF. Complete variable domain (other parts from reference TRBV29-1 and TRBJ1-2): SAVISQKPSRDICQRGTSLTIQCQVDSQVTMMFWYRQQPGQSLTLIATANQGSEATYESGFVIDKFPISRPNLTFSTLTVSNMSPEDSSIYLCSVEAGRGYGYTFGSGTRLTVV.

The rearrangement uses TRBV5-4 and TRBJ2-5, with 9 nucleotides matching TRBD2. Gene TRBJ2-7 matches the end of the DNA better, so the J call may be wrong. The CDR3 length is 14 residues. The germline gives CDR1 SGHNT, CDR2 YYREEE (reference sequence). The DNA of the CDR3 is TGTGCCAGCAGCCTTAGCGGGAGTAACAACGAGCAGTACTTC. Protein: CASSLSGSNNEQYF.

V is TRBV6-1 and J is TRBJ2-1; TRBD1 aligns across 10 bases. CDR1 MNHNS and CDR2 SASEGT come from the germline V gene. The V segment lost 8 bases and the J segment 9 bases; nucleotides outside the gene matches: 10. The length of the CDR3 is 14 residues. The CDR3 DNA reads TGTGCCAGCGACAGGGGGCCGATGGTCCGTGAGCAGTTCTTC. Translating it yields CASDRGPMVREQFF.

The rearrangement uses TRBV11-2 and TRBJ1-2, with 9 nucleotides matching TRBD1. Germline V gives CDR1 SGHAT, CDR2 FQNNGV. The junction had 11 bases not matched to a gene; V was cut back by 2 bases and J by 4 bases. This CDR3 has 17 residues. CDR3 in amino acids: CASSLQRTGVGFYGYTF. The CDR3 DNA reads TGTGCCAGCAGCTTACAGAGGACAGGGGTGGGCTTCTATGGCTACACCTTC.

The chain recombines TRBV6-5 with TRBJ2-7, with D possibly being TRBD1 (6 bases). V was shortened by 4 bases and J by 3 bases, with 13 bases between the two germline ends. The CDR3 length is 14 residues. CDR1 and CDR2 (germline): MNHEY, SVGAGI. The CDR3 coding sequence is TGTGCCAGCAGTTTATGGGGGCCAGGCTACGAGCAGTACTTC. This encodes CASSLWGPGYEQYF.

CDR3 loop: CAWSIGSNQPQHF. The CDR3 coding sequence is TGTGCCTGGAGTATCGGTAGCAATCAGCCCCAGCATTTT. The chain couples TRBV30 to TRBJ1-5, with no clear D. The CDR3 extends over 13 amino acids. In germline, CDR1 is GTSNPN, CDR2 SVGIG (reference sequence). Between the trimmed V and J ends, which lost 2 bases and 0 bases, there was a span of 5 bases.

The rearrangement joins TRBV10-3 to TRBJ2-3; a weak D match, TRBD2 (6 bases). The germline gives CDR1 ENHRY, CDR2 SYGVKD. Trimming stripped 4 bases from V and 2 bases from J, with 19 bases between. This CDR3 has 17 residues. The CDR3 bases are TGTGCCATCAGTGTTGCCCCGTCGGGGGAATACACAGATACGCAGTATTTT. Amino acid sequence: CAISVAPSGEYTDTQYF.

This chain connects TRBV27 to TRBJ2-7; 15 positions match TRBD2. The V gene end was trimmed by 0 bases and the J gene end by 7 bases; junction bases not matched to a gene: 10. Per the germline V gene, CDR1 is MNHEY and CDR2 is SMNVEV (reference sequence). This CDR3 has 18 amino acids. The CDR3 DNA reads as TGTGCCAGCAGTTTATCAGGACTAGCGGGGGGGATAGTCCGGGAGCAGTACTTC. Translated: CASSLSGLAGGIVREQYF.

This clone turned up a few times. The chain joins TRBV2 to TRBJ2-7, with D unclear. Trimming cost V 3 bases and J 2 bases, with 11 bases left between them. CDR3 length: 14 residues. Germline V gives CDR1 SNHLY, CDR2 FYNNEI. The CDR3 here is CASSDPVAAYEQYF. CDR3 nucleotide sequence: TGTGCCAGCAGTGATCCTGTCGCGGCCTACGAGCAGTACTTC.

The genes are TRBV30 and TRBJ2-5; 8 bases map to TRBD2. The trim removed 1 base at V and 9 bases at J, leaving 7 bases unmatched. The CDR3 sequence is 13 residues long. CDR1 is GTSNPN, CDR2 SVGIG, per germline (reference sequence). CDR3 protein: CAWSGGGPWAQYF. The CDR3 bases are TGTGCCTGGAGTGGCGGGGGGCCGTGGGCCCAGTACTTC.

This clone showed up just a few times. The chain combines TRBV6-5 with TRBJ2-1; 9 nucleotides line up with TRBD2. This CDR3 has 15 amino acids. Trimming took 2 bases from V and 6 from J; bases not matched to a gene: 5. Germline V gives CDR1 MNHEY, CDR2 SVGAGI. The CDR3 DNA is TGTGCCAGCAGTTACGCGGCGGGAGGGCCCAATGAGCAGTTCTTC. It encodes CASSYAAGGPNEQFF.

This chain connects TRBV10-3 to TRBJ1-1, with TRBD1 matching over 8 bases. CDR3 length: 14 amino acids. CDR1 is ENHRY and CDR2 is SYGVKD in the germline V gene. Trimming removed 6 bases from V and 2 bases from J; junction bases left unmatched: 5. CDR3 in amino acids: CAISLGQGNTEAFF. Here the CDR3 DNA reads TGTGCCATCAGCCTTGGACAGGGTAACACTGAAGCTTTCTTT.

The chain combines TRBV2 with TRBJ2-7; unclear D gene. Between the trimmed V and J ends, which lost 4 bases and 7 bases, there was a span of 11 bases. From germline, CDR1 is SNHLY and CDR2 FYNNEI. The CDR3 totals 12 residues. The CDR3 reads CASSGSAQEQYF. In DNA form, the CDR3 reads TGTGCCAGCAGTGGATCCGCGCAAGAGCAGTACTTC.

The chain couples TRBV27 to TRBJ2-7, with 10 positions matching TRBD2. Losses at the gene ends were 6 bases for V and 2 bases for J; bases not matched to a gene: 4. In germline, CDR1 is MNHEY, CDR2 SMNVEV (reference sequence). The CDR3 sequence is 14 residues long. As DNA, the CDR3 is TGTGCCAGCAGCCTACTAGCGGGGACCTACGAGCAGTACTTC. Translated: CASSLLAGTYEQYF.